A single sample gave rise to the 21 T cell receptor beta chains below, sequenced in a study of response to subunit inactivated influenza vaccine (dated by TCRdb to 2016 to 2019). Library generation was performed with RT-PCR. Data came from an Illumina HiSeq 2500. In-frame beta chains were kept once TCRdb had trimmed the public reads at Q25 with fastp and called clones with MiXCR. Rows are unified per CDR3 protein, each entry keeping the most common DNA and genes. For this sample there are 150,000 or so distinct CDR3 sequences; 9.5% to 12% appear just once. The ten biggest clones cover roughly 36% of the sample. Here the sequenced sample was CD8+ T cells sorted from PBMCs, taken less than 30 months after vaccination. The origin of the receptors is a man aged 50 to 75 who received an inactivated influenza vaccine. Donor details come from another sample of the same person, matched by shared clones.

This chain joins TRBV4-1 and TRBJ1-2; D may be TRBD1 (6 bases). V was pared by 4 bases and J by 2 bases, with 14 bases between. CDR1 and CDR2 (germline): MGHRA, YSYEKL. The CDR3 consists of 15 residues. CDR3 sequence reads: CASSPQGFSNYGYTF. The CDR3 coding sequence is TGCGCCAGCAGCCCTCAGGGGTTTTCAAACTATGGCTACACCTTC.

This clonotype was seen ten or more times. The chain recombines TRBV11-2 with TRBJ1-1, with D maybe TRBD1 (6 bases). Trimming removed 3 bases at V and 1 base at J, with 12 bases between. This CDR3 has 15 amino acids. Germline lookup yields CDR1 SGHAT and CDR2 FQNNGV. In nucleotides, the CDR3 is TGTGCCAGCAGCTTCCTAACGGGACAGAACACTGAAGCTTTCTTT. This encodes CASSFLTGQNTEAFF.

This clonotype has a handful of counts. V gene TRBV29-1 combines with J gene TRBJ1-2; D remains unclear. Per germline, CDR1 SQVTM and CDR2 ANQGSEA. The CDR3 sequence is 14 residues long. With 4 bases removed from V and 2 bases from J, the gap between germline ends came to 14 bases. The CDR3 DNA follows: TGCAGCGTTGGTCTCCCAGGAGTGAACTATGGCTACACCTTC. This gives the protein CSVGLPGVNYGYTF. The full variable domain, with the rest looked up from reference TRBV29-1 and TRBJ1-2, is SAVISQKPSRDICQRGTSLTIQCQVDSQVTMMFWYRQQPGQSLTLIATANQGSEATYESGFVIDKFPISRPNLTFSTLTVSNMSPEDSSIYLCSVGLPGVNYGYTFGSGTRLTVV.

This clonotype was seen a handful of times. The V gene is TRBV28, the J gene TRBJ1-6, with 9 bases that match TRBD1. The length of the CDR3 is 19 residues. V lost 4 bases, J lost 0 bases, and 10 bases stayed unmatched. Germline CDR1 is MDHEN and CDR2 is SYDVKM. In nucleotides, the CDR3 is TGTGCCAGCAGTTCACAGGGGGCTTGGGGAAGCTCCTATAATTCACCCCTCCACTTT. This translates into CASSSQGAWGSSYNSPLHF.

This clonotype was counted only a few times. The chain links TRBV11-2 to TRBJ1-5; TRBD1 aligns across 7 bases. V was clipped by 4 bases and J by 0 bases; unmatched bases: 6. Germline V gene data show CDR1 as SGHAT and CDR2 as FQNNGV. The CDR3 is 16 amino acids. CDR3 bases: TGTGCCAGCAGCTCAGCGGGACAGAATAGCAATCAGCCCCAGCATTTT. It translates to CASSSAGQNSNQPQHF.

The chain employs TRBV7-2 and TRBJ2-7, with a possible D match to TRBD1 (5 bases). CDR1 is SGHTA, CDR2 FQGNSA, per germline. Trimming pared 7 bases from V and 7 bases from J, leaving 11 bases between. The CDR3 runs to 11 residues. The CDR3, as DNA: TGTGCCAGCACCTCCGGACAAGAGCAGTACTTC. Protein product: CASTSGQEQYF.

This clonotype was counted a few times. The CDR3 DNA reads as TGTGCCAGCAGTGAAAGGAAGTCCTACGAGCAGTACTTC. Encoded protein: CASSERKSYEQYF. The rearrangement joins TRBV12-3 or TRBV12-4 to TRBJ2-7; D is ambiguous. The V end lost 5 bases, the J end lost 1 base, and 9 bases lay between the germline ends. The CDR3 contains 13 residues.

The chain recombines TRBV28 with TRBJ2-2, with TRBD1 identical over 8 bases. This CDR3 is built from 14 residues. The V gene end was trimmed by 8 bases and the J gene end by 5 bases; junction bases not matched to a gene: 7. Germline V gene data show CDR1 as MDHEN and CDR2 as SYDVKM. CDR3 sequence (DNA): TGTGCCAGCCGCGGGACAGGAGATACCGGGGAGCTGTTTTTT. Translating it yields CASRGTGDTGELFF.

This clonotype has ten or more counts. The CDR3 DNA is TGTGCCAGCAGCCTAGGACAGGGCTCCTACAATGAGCAGTTCTTC. Its translation is CASSLGQGSYNEQFF. The chain carries TRBV12-3 or TRBV12-4 and TRBJ2-1; 8 bases fit TRBD1. After removal of 6 bases from V and 0 bases from J, the junction contained 4 bases not matched to a gene. The CDR3 runs to 15 residues.

This clonotype was seen a few times. The rearrangement uses TRBV12-3 or TRBV12-4 and TRBJ2-7; a weak D match, TRBD2 (6 bases). The CDR3 has 14 amino acids. Trimming cost V 8 bases and J 4 bases, with 18 bases left between them. CDR3 in amino acids: CASRGATSKYEQYF. The CDR3 coding sequence is TGTGCCAGCCGCGGGGCAACTAGTAAGTACGAGCAGTACTTC.

A few counts support this clonotype. This chain links TRBV12-3 or TRBV12-4 with TRBJ1-5; no firm D call. The CDR3 totals 18 residues. Trimming removed 0 bases from V and 9 bases from J, with 24 bases in between. The CDR3 loop reads CASSLAVDETNNGAPQHF. As DNA, the CDR3 is TGTGCCAGCAGTTTAGCCGTGGATGAAACAAACAACGGCGCGCCCCAGCATTTT.

This clonotype was seen a handful of times. The chain has TRBV6-1 and TRBJ2-2, with 7 bases lining up with TRBD1. Per germline, CDR1 MNHNS and CDR2 SASEGT. With 5 bases clipped from V and 4 bases from J, the junction kept 13 bases outside the gene matches. The CDR3 spans 17 residues. CDR3 region: CASSRTLTGPLTGELFF. The CDR3 DNA reads as TGTGCCAGCAGTCGAACTTTGACAGGGCCGCTCACCGGGGAGCTGTTTTTT.

This clonotype was seen more than once but under ten times. J is TRBJ2-1 and V is TRBV12-3 or TRBV12-4; D is perhaps TRBD2 (5 bases). There are 14 residues in the CDR3. V lost 3 bases, J lost 10 bases, and 16 bases lay in between. This CDR3 reads CASSFRIVALEQFF. The CDR3 DNA sequence: TGTGCCAGCAGTTTCCGAATAGTAGCGCTGGAGCAGTTCTTC.

This clonotype was seen many times. The chain couples TRBV29-1 to TRBJ2-7; 7 bases align to TRBD1. Germline assignment: CDR1 SQVTM and CDR2 ANQGSEA. The CDR3 sequence is 13 residues long. Unmatched junction bases numbered 7, after V lost 6 bases and J lost 2 bases. This CDR3 reads CSVGGQRTYEQYF. CDR3 sequence (DNA): TGCAGCGTAGGGGGACAGCGAACCTACGAGCAGTACTTC.

This clonotype turned up a few times. This sequence joins TRBV15 and TRBJ2-1; D unresolved. The CDR3 sequence is 16 residues long. The V end lost 0 bases, the J end lost 5 bases, and 14 bases lay between the germline ends. CDR1 and CDR2 (germline): LNHNV, YYDKDF (reference sequence). CDR3 sequence: CATSRDFRGINNEQFF. The CDR3 DNA sequence: TGTGCCACCAGCAGAGATTTTCGCGGAATCAACAATGAGCAGTTCTTC.

There are a few counts of this clonotype. The V call is TRBV4-3, the J call TRBJ1-3; weak D call: TRBD1 (5 bases). Trimming removed 11 bases from V and 4 bases from J, with 12 bases in between. The CDR3 is made up of 12 amino acids. Looked up from germline, CDR1 is LGHNA and CDR2 is YSLEER. CDR3 amino acids: CAAGLLGNTIYF. The CDR3 DNA reads as TGCGCCGCGGGACTGCTCGGAAACACCATATATTTT.

This chain uses TRBV12-3 or TRBV12-4 with TRBJ2-1, with D possibly matching TRBD2 (6 bases). V was trimmed by 2 bases and J by 6 bases, leaving 11 bases between them. The length of the CDR3 is 14 residues. CDR3 loop: CASSLPGLINEQFF. The CDR3 DNA follows: TGTGCCAGCAGTTTACCGGGACTTATCAATGAGCAGTTCTTC.

The sample holds many counts of this clonotype. This rearrangement joins TRBV12-3 or TRBV12-4 to TRBJ2-5; 8 nucleotides agree with TRBD1. V gave up 8 bases and J gave up 3 bases; unmatched junction bases: 11. The CDR3 contains 15 residues. The CDR3 nucleotides are TGTGCCAGCTCTGGAGACAGGGGCCTAAAAGAGACCCAGTACTTC. It is translated as CASSGDRGLKETQYF.

The chain recombines TRBV4-3 with TRBJ2-3; TRBD2 might be the D (6 bases). Trimming took 1 base from V and 4 from J, leaving 15 bases between them. The CDR3 has 16 residues. Germline CDR1 and CDR2: LGHNA and YSLEER. The CDR3 is CASSQVAAGHPDTQYF. The CDR3 DNA is TGCGCCAGCAGCCAAGTAGCGGCAGGGCACCCAGATACGCAGTATTTT.

This clonotype was detected ten times or more. This chain joins TRBV5-1 and TRBJ2-1; 7 bases agree with TRBD1. The CDR3 runs 15 residues. The germline V gene encodes CDR1 SGHRS and CDR2 YFSETQ. The trim removed 5 bases at V and 2 bases at J, leaving 7 bases unmatched. As DNA, the CDR3 is TGCGCCAGCAGTCTAACAGGGGCGGCCTACAATGAGCAGTTCTTC. Amino acids: CASSLTGAAYNEQFF. The full variable domain, rest sourced from reference TRBV5-1 and TRBJ2-1, is KAGVTQTPRYLIKTRGQQVTLSCSPISGHRSVSWYQQTPGQGLQFLFEYFSETQRNKGNFPGRFSGRQFSNSRSEMNVSTLELGDSALYLCASSLTGAAYNEQFFGPGTRLTVL.

This clonotype was counted a few times. The V and J genes are TRBV11-2 and TRBJ1-3; D gene unclear. The CDR3 runs to 10 residues. With 0 bases removed from V and 9 bases from J, the gap between germline ends came to 0 bases. In germline, CDR1 is SGHAT, CDR2 FQNNGV. CDR3 DNA sequence: TGTGCCAGCAGCTTAGACACCATATATTTT. Translation gives CASSLDTIYF.